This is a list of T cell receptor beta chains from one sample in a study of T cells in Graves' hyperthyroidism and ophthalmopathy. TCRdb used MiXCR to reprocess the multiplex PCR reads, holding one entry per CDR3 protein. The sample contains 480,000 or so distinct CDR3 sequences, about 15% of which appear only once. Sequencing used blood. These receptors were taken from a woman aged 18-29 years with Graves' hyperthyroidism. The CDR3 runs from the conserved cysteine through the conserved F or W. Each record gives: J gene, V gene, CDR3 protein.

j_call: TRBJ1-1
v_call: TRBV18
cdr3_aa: CASSPSMSALNTEAFF

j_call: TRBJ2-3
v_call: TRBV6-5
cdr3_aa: CASSWRINTDTQYF

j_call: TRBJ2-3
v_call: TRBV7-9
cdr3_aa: CASSLDGTGAGDTQYF

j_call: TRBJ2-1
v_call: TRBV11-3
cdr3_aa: CASSSRTSGSYEQFF

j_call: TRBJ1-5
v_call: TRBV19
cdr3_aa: CASTNVAVGNQPQHF

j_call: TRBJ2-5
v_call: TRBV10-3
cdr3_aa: CAITDNSGTQETQYF

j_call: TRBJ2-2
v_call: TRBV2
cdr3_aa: CAGAQQLNTGELFF

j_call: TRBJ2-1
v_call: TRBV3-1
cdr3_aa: CASSQQLTGSEQFF

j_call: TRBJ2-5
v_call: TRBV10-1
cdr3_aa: CATREDREQETQYF

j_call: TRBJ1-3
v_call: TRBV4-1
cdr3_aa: CASSQSWGNTIYF

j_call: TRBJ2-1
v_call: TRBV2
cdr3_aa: CASAGSSYNEQFF

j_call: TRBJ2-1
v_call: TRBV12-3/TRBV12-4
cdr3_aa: CASSDNSYNEQFF

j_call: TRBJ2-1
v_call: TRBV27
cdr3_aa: CASSFLAPLAGGDEQFF

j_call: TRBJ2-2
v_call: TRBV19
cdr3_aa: CAQGGRGELFF

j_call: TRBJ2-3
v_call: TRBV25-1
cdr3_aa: CASSRDRSTDTQYF

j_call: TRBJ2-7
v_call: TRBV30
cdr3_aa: CAWSQRTRTSYEQYF

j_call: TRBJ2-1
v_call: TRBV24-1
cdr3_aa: CATREPWDRQDEQFF

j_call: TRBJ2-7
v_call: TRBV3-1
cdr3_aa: CASSQSLSTYEQYF

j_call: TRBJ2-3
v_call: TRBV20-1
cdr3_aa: CSARIRLAGGLDTQYF

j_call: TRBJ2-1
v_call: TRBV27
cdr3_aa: CASRISGSGHEQFF

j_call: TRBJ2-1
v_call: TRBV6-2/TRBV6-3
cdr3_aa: CASSTQTVFDEQFF

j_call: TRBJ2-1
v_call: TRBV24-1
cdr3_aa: CATSERSGYNEQFF

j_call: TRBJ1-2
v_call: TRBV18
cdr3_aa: CASATTGFGSYGYTF

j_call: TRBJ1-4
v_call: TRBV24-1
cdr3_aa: CATSDDPGPSGEKLFF